This T cell receptor (beta chain) was recovered during a study of blood T cell repertoires in COVID-19. Study-wide context: Collection of acute and convalescent COVID-19 samples took place in the United States, Italy and Spain.

This CDR3 is built from 15 residues. Looked up from germline, CDR1 is SGHTA and CDR2 is FQGNSA. Losses at the gene ends were 4 bases for V and 2 bases for J; bases not matched to a gene: 8. Produced via immunoSEQ multiplex PCR; TCRdb's table is partial and in-frame only. The top ten clones hold about 6.7% of a sample with 50,000 to 65,000 clones, over 70% of them seen once. The rearrangement links TRBV7-2 to TRBJ2-7; TRBD1 matches 7 bases. Sequenced input: peripheral blood. The TCR sequence derives from a human donor in a cohort sampled during active COVID-19. In DNA, the CDR3 is TGTGCCAGCAGCTCCCAGACAGGGCGGACCTACGAGCAGTACTTC. Translated: CASSSQTGRTYEQYF. The variable domain in full, with the rest retrieved from reference TRBV7-2 and TRBJ2-7, is GAGVSQSPSNKVTEKGKDVELRCDPISGHTALYWYRQSLGQGLEFLIYFQGNSAPDKSGLPSDRFSAERTGGSVSTLTIQRTQQEDSAVYLCASSSQTGRTYEQYFGPGTRLTVT.